This passage covers 29 T cell receptor beta chains from one sample sequenced in a study of radiation and T cells in renal cell carcinoma. Some clones are missing from TCRdb's copy, which holds only in-frame ones; the method was immunoSEQ multiplex PCR. The data hold approximately 150,000 clones, with less than 90% observed a single time. The time point denotes: baseline pretreatment blood. Noted treatment: 15 Gy SBRT to primary tumor, nephrectomy 4 weeks later. The sample here was blood, taken from a patient whose treatment included radiotherapy and nephrectomy. The receptor source for this set is a woman between 45 and 60 years old with renal cell carcinoma.

In this sample, this clone turned up many times. The J gene is TRBJ1-1, the V gene TRBV7-8; D remains ambiguous. Looked up from germline, CDR1 is SGHVS and CDR2 is FQNEAQ. The CDR3 extends over 11 amino acids. Trimming removed 3 bases at V and 10 bases at J, with 9 bases between. This CDR3 is CASSLGRVAFF. CDR3 nucleotide sequence: TGTGCCAGCAGCTTGGGGAGGGTAGCTTTCTTT.

The V gene is TRBV7-2, the J gene TRBJ2-2; 7 bases fit TRBD2. V shed 5 bases, J shed 4 bases, and the junction held 7 bases outside the gene matches. The germline V gene encodes CDR1 SGHTA and CDR2 FQGNSA. This CDR3 is built from 15 residues. The CDR3 sequence: CASSRGGTGTGELFF. The CDR3 DNA follows: TGTGCCAGCAGCCGGGGAGGGACTGGCACCGGGGAGCTGTTTTTT.

The chain carries TRBV9 and TRBJ2-7; D might be TRBD1 or TRBD2, each matching 5 bases. Per the germline V gene, CDR1 is SGDLS and CDR2 is YYNGEE. Trimming took 3 bases from V and 3 from J, leaving 13 bases between them. There are 14 residues in the CDR3. The CDR3 here is CASSGGRSLYEQYF. CDR3 nucleotides: TGTGCCAGCAGCGGGGGACGGTCCCTCTACGAGCAGTACTTC. The variable domain in full, with the rest retrieved from reference TRBV9 and TRBJ2-7, is DSGVTQTPKHLITATGQRVTLRCSPRSGDLSVYWYQQSLDQGLQFLIQYYNGEERAKGNILERFSAQQFPDLHSELNLSSLELGDSALYFCASSGGRSLYEQYFGPGTRLTVT.

About this clone: The sample holds other DNA sequences that translate to the same CDR3. The chain combines TRBV2 with TRBJ1-5, with D possibly matching TRBD1 (5 bases). The V end was cut by 2 bases, the J end by 2 bases, with 10 bases between. The CDR3 extends over 15 amino acids. Germline values: CDR1 SNHLY, CDR2 FYNNEI. In DNA form, the CDR3 reads TGTGCCAGCAGTGAACAGGGTCTCGGCAATCAGCCCCAGCATTTT. It yields the protein CASSEQGLGNQPQHF.

CDR3 coding DNA: TGTGCCAGCAGCTCCCGACAGGGGGGGAACTATGGCTACACCTTC. Its translation is CASSSRQGGNYGYTF. The chain recombines TRBV5-4 with TRBJ1-2, with 9 positions matching TRBD1. CDR1 and CDR2 from the germline V gene are SGHNT and YYREEE (reference sequence). V gave up 3 bases and J gave up 2 bases; unmatched junction bases: 5. The CDR3 runs 15 residues.

The V call is TRBV1, the J call TRBJ2-4. TRBV1 is a recognized pseudogene. This CDR3 region has 13 residues. CDR3 nucleotide sequence: TGCACCAGCAGCCGCCCTCTCACCGACATTCAGTACTTC. Its protein product is CTSSRPLTDIQYF.

The V and J genes are TRBV7-2 and TRBJ1-2, with D hard to call. The V and J ends lost 4 bases and 4 bases respectively, with 10 bases between them. The CDR3 contains 13 residues. CDR1 is SGHTA and CDR2 is FQGNSA in the germline V gene. The CDR3 spells CASSSLTSYGYTF. The CDR3 DNA reads as TGTGCCAGCAGCTCCCTTACCAGCTATGGCTACACCTTC.

The V call is TRBV5-4, the J call TRBJ2-3, with a weak D call TRBD1 (6 bases). The V end lost 5 bases, the J end lost 0 bases, and 13 bases lay between the germline ends. This CDR3 contains 15 residues. The germline V gene has CDR1 SGHNT and CDR2 YYREEE (reference sequence). The CDR3 DNA follows: TGTGCCAGCAGGCCGGGACACCAGAGCACAGATACGCAGTATTTT. Translated, it gives CASRPGHQSTDTQYF.

DNA of the CDR3: TGCGCCAGCAGCCCACAGACAGGGGGGATTTCCTACAATGAGCAGTTCTTC. Translated: CASSPQTGGISYNEQFF. The genes are TRBV5-1 and TRBJ2-1; 9 bases fit TRBD1. Germline CDR1 and CDR2: SGHRS and YFSETQ. With 4 bases clipped from V and 1 base from J, the junction kept 9 bases outside the gene matches. The CDR3 has 17 amino acids. Full variable domain (missing parts from reference TRBV5-1 and TRBJ2-1): KAGVTQTPRYLIKTRGQQVTLSCSPISGHRSVSWYQQTPGQGLQFLFEYFSETQRNKGNFPGRFSGRQFSNSRSEMNVSTLELGDSALYLCASSPQTGGISYNEQFFGPGTRLTVL.

The V and J genes are TRBV9 and TRBJ2-7; 13 bases agree with TRBD2. This CDR3 comprises 16 residues. Trimming cost V 0 bases and J 7 bases; bases outside gene matches: 7. In germline, CDR1 is SGDLS, CDR2 YYNGEE. The CDR3 DNA follows: TGTGCCAGCAGCGTAGCGGGTGGACTAGCGGGAGTAGAGCAGTACTTC. Its translation: CASSVAGGLAGVEQYF.

This clone was recorded a few times. The V and J genes are TRBV14 and TRBJ2-2; D is ambiguous. Germline values: CDR1 SGHDN, CDR2 FVKESK. V dropped 2 bases and J dropped 7 bases, with 5 bases sitting between them. CDR3 length equals 12 residues. The CDR3 loop reads CASSQPVGELFF. The CDR3 DNA reads as TGTGCCAGCAGCCAACCCGTCGGGGAGCTGTTTTTT. Drawing the rest from reference TRBV14 and TRBJ2-2, the complete variable domain is EAGVTQFPSHSVIEKGQTVTLRCDPISGHDNLYWYRRVMGKEIKFLLHFVKESKQDESGMPNNRFLAERTGGTYSTLKVQPAELEDSGVYFCASSQPVGELFFGEGSRLTVL.

The CDR3 protein is CASSGLADDTGELFF. The CDR3, as DNA: TGTGCCAGTAGCGGACTAGCGGATGACACCGGGGAGCTGTTTTTT. The rearrangement uses TRBV19 and TRBJ2-2; 10 bases are a match to TRBD2. Losses at the gene ends were 6 bases for V and 3 bases for J; bases not matched to a gene: 4. Germline CDR1 and CDR2: LNHDA and SQIVND (reference sequence). This CDR3 contains 15 residues.

In DNA, the CDR3 is TGCGCCAGCAGTGAAGCATCCACCGGGGAGCTGTTTTTT. It yields the protein CASSEASTGELFF. The chain combines TRBV10-1 with TRBJ2-2; D ambiguous. Deletions cut 3 bases from V and 4 bases from J, with 6 bases between. Germline V gene lookup returns CDR1 WNHNN and CDR2 SYGVQD (reference sequence). The CDR3 spans 13 residues.

The chain combines TRBV5-4 with TRBJ1-1, with D possibly matching TRBD1 (5 bases). Trimming stripped 4 bases from V and 2 bases from J, with 9 bases between. In germline, CDR1 is SGHNT, CDR2 YYREEE (reference sequence). This CDR3 is built from 13 residues. CDR3 sequence: CASSVGQNTEAFF. The DNA for the CDR3 is TGTGCCAGCAGCGTAGGACAAAACACTGAAGCTTTCTTT. Complete variable domain (other parts from reference TRBV5-4 and TRBJ1-1): ETGVTQSPTHLIKTRGQQVTLRCSSQSGHNTVSWYQQALGQGPQFIFQYYREEENGRGNFPPRFSGLQFPNYSSELNVNALELDDSALYLCASSVGQNTEAFFGQGTRLTVV.

V and J are TRBV7-2 and TRBJ1-4, with a possible D match to TRBD1 (6 bases). This CDR3 is 13 amino acids long. V lost 5 bases to trimming and J lost 8 bases, with 12 bases between them. The germline gives CDR1 SGHTA, CDR2 FQGNSA. The CDR3 bases are TGTGCCAGCAGCGATCCAGGGGAGGAAAAACTGTTTTTT. Its protein is CASSDPGEEKLFF.

The chain uses TRBV5-6 and TRBJ2-5; D uncertain. Trimming removed 1 base from V and 9 bases from J, with 7 bases in between. The germline CDR1 and CDR2 sequences are SGHDT and YYEEEE. The CDR3 contains 11 residues. The CDR3 here is CASSLRWAQYF. Here the CDR3 DNA reads TGTGCCAGCAGCTTGAGGTGGGCCCAGTACTTC.

The chain combines TRBV7-9 with TRBJ1-4; no clear D gene. Germline V gene data show CDR1 as SEHNR and CDR2 as FQNEAQ (reference sequence). Trimming stripped 3 bases from V and 2 bases from J, with 13 bases between. The CDR3 runs to 16 residues. CDR3: CASSFQVAGTNEKLFF. CDR3 DNA sequence: TGTGCCAGCAGCTTCCAGGTCGCGGGGACTAATGAAAAACTGTTTTTT.

J is TRBJ1-1 and V is TRBV30; D remains ambiguous. The germline V gene has CDR1 GTSNPN and CDR2 SVGIG (reference sequence). The CDR3 loop spans 14 amino acids. V lost 0 bases to trimming and J lost 7 bases, with 15 bases between them. The CDR3, as DNA: TGTGCCTGGAGTGTAAGTAGGGAGGGCGGTGAAGCTTTCTTT. It specifies CAWSVSREGGEAFF.

Concerning this clone itself: At one end the junction does not follow the germline gene, possibly because of a read error. The rearrangement joins TRBV7-2 to TRBJ1-5; D unclear. The CDR3 runs to 15 residues. CDR1 is SGHTA and CDR2 is FQGNSA in the germline V gene. CDR3 protein: CASSLAPSGDQPQHF. The CDR3, as DNA: TGTGCCAGCAGTTTAGCCCCCTCCGGGGATCAGCCCCAGCATTTT.

The genes are TRBV6-6 and TRBJ1-1; D is undetermined. The germline V and J ends were trimmed by 2 bases and 5 bases, with 15 bases remaining between them. The CDR3 is made up of 15 amino acids. Germline assignment: CDR1 MNHNY and CDR2 SVGAGI (reference sequence). As DNA, the CDR3 is TGTGCCAGCAGTTACCCCGGACTTAAGAGGACTGAAGCTTTCTTT. Translating gives CASSYPGLKRTEAFF.

V and J are TRBV7-2 and TRBJ2-5, with D unclear. The CDR3 totals 15 residues. The germline V and J ends were trimmed by 4 bases and 4 bases, with 16 bases remaining between them. Per the germline V gene, CDR1 is SGHTA and CDR2 is FQGNSA. CDR3 in DNA: TGTGCCAGCAGCTCCCAAGGTTTAACAAGAGAGACCCAGTACTTC. The encoded protein is CASSSQGLTRETQYF.

This clone has more than one count but fewer than ten. The V call is TRBV6-1, the J call TRBJ1-6, with D unresolved. V lost 8 bases and J 15 bases, leaving 11 bases between the germline ends. The CDR3 runs to 10 residues. Germline values: CDR1 MNHNS, CDR2 SASEGT. CDR3 nucleotide sequence: TGTGCCAGCCGTTATACAGTCCTCCACTTT. Its translation is CASRYTVLHF.

The genes are TRBV6-5 and TRBJ2-1; 11 positions match TRBD2. The CDR3 has 14 amino acids. The ends lost 5 bases at V and 7 bases at J; junction bases unmatched: 4. Germline lookup yields CDR1 MNHEY and CDR2 SVGAGI. DNA for the CDR3: TGTGCCAGCAGTCCTAGCGGGAGGCGTAATGAGCAGTTCTTC. Its translation is CASSPSGRRNEQFF.

The gene calls are TRBV7-8 and TRBJ2-4; 8 bases align to TRBD2. Germline V gene data show CDR1 as SGHVS and CDR2 as FQNEAQ. The CDR3 has 18 amino acids. V trimming: 3 bases; J trimming: 0 bases; junction bases outside the gene matches: 10. CDR3 sequence (DNA): TGTGCCAGCAGCTTCGCCAGCGGGGGAGCTGTAGCCAAAAACATTCAGTACTTC. Its translation is CASSFASGGAVAKNIQYF.

The chain is built from TRBV29-1 and TRBJ2-3, with a possible D match to TRBD2 (5 bases). There are 13 residues in the CDR3. Germline loops: CDR1 SQVTM, CDR2 ANQGSEA. V lost 6 bases, J lost 0 bases, and 10 bases lay in between. The CDR3 DNA reads TGCAGCGTAGCGGATTTTAGCACAGATACGCAGTATTTT. It codes for CSVADFSTDTQYF.

There are a few counts of this clone. The chain recombines TRBV5-1 with TRBJ1-6, with 9 bases aligning to TRBD1. Germline loops: CDR1 SGHRS, CDR2 YFSETQ. The CDR3 has 15 residues. Losses at the gene ends were 1 base for V and 9 bases for J; bases not matched to a gene: 5. The CDR3 reads CASSLTGQGRSPLHF. For the CDR3, the DNA is TGCGCCAGCAGCTTGACGGGACAGGGTCGTTCACCCCTCCACTTT.

J is TRBJ2-1 and V is TRBV28; D unclear. CDR3 size: 11 residues. Germline CDR1 is MDHEN and CDR2 is SYDVKM. Trimming took 7 bases from V and 6 from J, leaving 7 bases between them. The chain's CDR3 is CASTYSNEQFF. DNA of the CDR3: TGTGCCAGCACATACTCCAATGAGCAGTTCTTC.

This chain links TRBV5-1 with TRBJ1-1; no definite D call. The CDR3 is 14 amino acids. V was clipped by 0 bases and J by 1 base, with 7 bases between them. Germline V lookup: CDR1 SGHRS, CDR2 YFSETQ. The CDR3 DNA reads TGCGCCAGCAGCTTGGCGGATTCGAACACTGAAGCTTTCTTT. Its protein is CASSLADSNTEAFF.

V usage is TRBV30 and J usage is TRBJ1-6; D is undetermined. CDR1 is GTSNPN and CDR2 is SVGIG in the germline V gene (reference sequence). Trimming took 3 bases from V and 10 from J, leaving 10 bases between them. The CDR3 has 12 residues. The CDR3 nucleotides are TGTGCCTGGAGAGACCCGGGCTCACCCCTCCACTTT. This codes for CAWRDPGSPLHF.